The T cell receptor (beta chain) under discussion was sequenced for a study of shared clonotypes between healthy human individuals. Study information: Participating donors consisted of a couple of women and a few men aged 18 to 49.

A CD45RA-negative memory subset and a CD45RA+ naive subset were separated from the CD4+ cells. As regards this clone: Antigen specificity is unknown.

In replicate PCRs of sorted subsets, approximately 200 ng DNA, roughly 31,000 T cell genomes, was used. Clones were sequenced by immunoSEQ multiplex PCR, and TCRdb holds only the in-frame ones, with some missing. This table has 950,000 to 1,200,000 clones, around 77% appearing once. General study points: Sorted-subset samples were not fully sequenced, rarefaction indicated.

This receptor was obtained from a man between 18 and 29 years old in good health. Some clones in this sample may be carry-over from other donors' samples. Sequenced: memory CD4+ T cells from PBMCs. The subset is: CD45RA-negative fraction.

CDR3 sequence reads: CASSTGVSGSGNTIYF. The CDR3 DNA sequence: TGTGCCAGCTCTACCGGGGTATCCGGCTCTGGAAACACCATATATTTT. V and J are TRBV18 and TRBJ1-3; D gene unclear. V was shortened by 6 bases and J by 0 bases, with 15 bases between the two germline ends. The CDR3 has 16 residues. The V gene's germline CDR1 is KGHSH and CDR2 LQKENI.